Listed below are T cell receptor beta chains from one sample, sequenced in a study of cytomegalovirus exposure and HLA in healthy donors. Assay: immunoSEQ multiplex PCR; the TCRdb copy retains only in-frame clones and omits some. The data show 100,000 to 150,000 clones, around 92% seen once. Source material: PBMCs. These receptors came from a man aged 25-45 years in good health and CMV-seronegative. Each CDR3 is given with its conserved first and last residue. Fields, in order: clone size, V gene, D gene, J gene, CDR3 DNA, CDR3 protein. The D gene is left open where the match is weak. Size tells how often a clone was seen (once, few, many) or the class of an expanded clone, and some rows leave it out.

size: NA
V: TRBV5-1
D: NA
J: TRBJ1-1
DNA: TGCGCCAGCAGCTTGGAGCAGGGGTATCCTGAAGCTTTCTTT
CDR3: CASSLEQGYPEAFF

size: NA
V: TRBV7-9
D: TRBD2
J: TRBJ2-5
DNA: TGTGCCAGCAGCTTTATCTTCGGGGAGGGAGAGACCCAGTACTTC
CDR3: CASSFIFGEGETQYF

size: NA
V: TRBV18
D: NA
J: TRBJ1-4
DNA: TGTGCCAGCGCATCCCCGGGGACTAATGAAAAACTGTTTTTT
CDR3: CASASPGTNEKLFF

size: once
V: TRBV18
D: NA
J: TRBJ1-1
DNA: TGTGCCAGCTCACTGTGGGACTTCAGCACTGAAGCTTTCTTT
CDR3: CASSLWDFSTEAFF

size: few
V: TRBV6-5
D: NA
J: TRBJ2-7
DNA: TGTGCCAGCAGTTCCATTCACGAGCAGTACTTC
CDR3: CASSSIHEQYF

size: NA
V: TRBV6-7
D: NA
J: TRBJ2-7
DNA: TGTGCCAGAAACAGGGCGGCCTCCTACGAGCAGTACTTC
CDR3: CARNRAASYEQYF

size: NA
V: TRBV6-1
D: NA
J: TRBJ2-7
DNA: TGTGCCAGCAGTTGGAGTGGTGGCGGAGAGCAGTACTTC
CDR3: CASSWSGGGEQYF

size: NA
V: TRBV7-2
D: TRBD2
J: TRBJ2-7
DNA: TGTGCCAGCAGCCCTAGCGGGGTGAGCTCCTACGAGCAGTACTTC
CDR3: CASSPSGVSSYEQYF

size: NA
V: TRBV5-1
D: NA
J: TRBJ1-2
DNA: TGCGCCAGCAGCTTGGACACGGGGTCGGGAGGCTACACCTTC
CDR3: CASSLDTGSGGYTF

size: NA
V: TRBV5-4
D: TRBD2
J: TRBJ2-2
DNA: TGTGCCAGCAGCCAACAGCGGGGGGCGAACACCGGGGAGCTGTTTTTT
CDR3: CASSQQRGANTGELFF

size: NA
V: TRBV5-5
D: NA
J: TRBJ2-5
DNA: TGTGCCAGCAGCAAGGACAGCCAAGAGACCCAGTACTTC
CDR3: CASSKDSQETQYF

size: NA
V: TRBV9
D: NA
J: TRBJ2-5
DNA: TGTGCCAGCAGCTCCCCGGACTGGCTAGAGACCCAGTACTTC
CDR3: CASSSPDWLETQYF

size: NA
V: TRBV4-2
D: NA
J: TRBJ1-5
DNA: TGTGCCAGCAGCCAAGCCCTCCGGGAGGCCGGCCCCCAGCATTTT
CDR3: CASSQALREAGPQHF

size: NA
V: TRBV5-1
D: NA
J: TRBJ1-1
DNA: TGCGCCAGCAGTCTACAGGGGAACACTGAAGCTTTCTTT
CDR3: CASSLQGNTEAFF

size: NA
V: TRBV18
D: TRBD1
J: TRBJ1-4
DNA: TGTGCCAGCTCACCATCACAGGGGCTGTATGAAAAACTGTTTTTT
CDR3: CASSPSQGLYEKLFF

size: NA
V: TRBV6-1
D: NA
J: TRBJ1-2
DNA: TGTGCCAGCAGTGAATGGTCGGTTGGGACTGAGTGGGGAGGCTACACCTTC
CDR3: CASSEWSVGTEWGGYTF

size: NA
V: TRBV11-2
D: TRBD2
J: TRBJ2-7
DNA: TGTGCCAGCAGCTGGACTAGCGATACGACCTACGAGCAGTACTTC
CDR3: CASSWTSDTTYEQYF

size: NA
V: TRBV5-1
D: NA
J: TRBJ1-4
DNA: TGCGCCAGCAGGCAAGGGGTAGAAGAAAAACTGTTTTTT
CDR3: CASRQGVEEKLFF

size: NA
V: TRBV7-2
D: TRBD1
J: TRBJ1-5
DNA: TGTGCCAGCAGCTACGGACAGGGTGGTAATCAGCCCCAGCATTTT
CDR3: CASSYGQGGNQPQHF

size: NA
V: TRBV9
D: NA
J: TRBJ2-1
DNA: TGTGCCAGCAGCGACGGGACTTTTTACAATGAGCAGTTCTTC
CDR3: CASSDGTFYNEQFF

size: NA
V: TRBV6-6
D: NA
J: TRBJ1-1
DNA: TGTGCCAGCACCTCCTCGGTGCGAAGCACTGAAGCTTTCTTT
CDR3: CASTSSVRSTEAFF

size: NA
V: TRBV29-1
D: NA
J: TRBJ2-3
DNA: TGCAGCGTTGACGGCGGGGCAGATACGCAGTATTTT
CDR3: CSVDGGADTQYF

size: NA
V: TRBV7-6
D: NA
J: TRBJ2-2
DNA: TGTGCCAGCAGTGTGCTCGAGGTCCCCACCGGGGAGCTGTTTTTT
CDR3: CASSVLEVPTGELFF

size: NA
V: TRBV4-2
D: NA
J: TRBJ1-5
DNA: TGTGCCAGCAGCCAACCGGAGGGCGGGTCTAATCAGCCCCAGCATTTT
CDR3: CASSQPEGGSNQPQHF

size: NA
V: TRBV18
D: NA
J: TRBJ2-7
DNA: TGTGCCAGCTCACCACCGGCTCAGACCTACGAGCAGTACTTC
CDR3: CASSPPAQTYEQYF

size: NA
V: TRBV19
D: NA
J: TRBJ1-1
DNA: TGTGCCAGTAGTCTCTGGCCCCAGAACACTGAAGCTTTCTTT
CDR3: CASSLWPQNTEAFF

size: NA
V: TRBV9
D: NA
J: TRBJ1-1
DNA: TGTGCCAGCAGCGTAGTCCCAGGGATGGTCACTGAAGCTTTCTTT
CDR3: CASSVVPGMVTEAFF

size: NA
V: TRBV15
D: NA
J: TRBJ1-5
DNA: TGTGCCACCAGCAGAGACCGTAATCGTCTGTTTGGGGCCTCAGGGCCCCAGCATTTT
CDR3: CATSRDRNRLFGASGPQHF

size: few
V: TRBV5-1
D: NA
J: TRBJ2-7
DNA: TGCGCCAGCAGCACCGGACTGACCCCCTACGAGCAGTACTTC
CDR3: CASSTGLTPYEQYF

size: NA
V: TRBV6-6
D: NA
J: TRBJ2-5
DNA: TGTGCCAGCAGTCTGGGCCGGGAGACCCAGTACTTC
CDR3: CASSLGRETQYF

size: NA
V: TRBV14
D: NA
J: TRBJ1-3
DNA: TGTGCCAGCAGCCAAGTTGCAGGACAGTCATATTTT
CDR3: CASSQVAGQSYF

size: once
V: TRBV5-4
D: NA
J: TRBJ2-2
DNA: TGTGCCAGCAAGGCTCGAGCGACCACCGGGGAGCTGTTTTTT
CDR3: CASKARATTGELFF

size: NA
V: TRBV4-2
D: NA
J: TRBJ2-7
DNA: TGTGCCAGCAGCCATCCGGGGGGCGGATCGACCTACGAGCAGTACTTC
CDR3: CASSHPGGGSTYEQYF

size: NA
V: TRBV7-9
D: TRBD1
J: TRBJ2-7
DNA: TGTGCCAGCAGCTTAGGAAACAGGGGCTACGAGCAGTACTTC
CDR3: CASSLGNRGYEQYF

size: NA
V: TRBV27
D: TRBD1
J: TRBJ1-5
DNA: TGTGCCAGCAGTCCCGACAGGGACAATCAGCCCCAGCATTTT
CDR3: CASSPDRDNQPQHF

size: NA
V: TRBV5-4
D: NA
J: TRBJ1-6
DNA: TGTGCCAGCAGCTTGGGGGGCTCGGTTAATTCACCCCTCCACTTT
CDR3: CASSLGGSVNSPLHF

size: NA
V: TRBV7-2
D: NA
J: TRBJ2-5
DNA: TGTGCCAGCAGCTTAGGAGTTAGCTACCAAGAGACCCAGTACTTC
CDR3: CASSLGVSYQETQYF

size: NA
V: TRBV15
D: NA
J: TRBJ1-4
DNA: TGTGCCACCAGCAGCGCAACAGGGCTCGTGACTAATGAAAAACTGTTTTTT
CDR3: CATSSATGLVTNEKLFF

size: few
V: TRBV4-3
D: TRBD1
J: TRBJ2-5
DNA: TGCGCCAGCAGCCAAGGTGGGACAGGGGTAGAGACCCAGTACTTC
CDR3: CASSQGGTGVETQYF

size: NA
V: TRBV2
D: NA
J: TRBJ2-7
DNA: TGTGCCAGCAGCCCGACCGGGGACGAGCAGTACTTC
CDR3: CASSPTGDEQYF

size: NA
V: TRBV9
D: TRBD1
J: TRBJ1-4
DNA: TGTGCCAGCAGTCCGGGACAGACTAATGAAAAACTGTTTTTT
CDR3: CASSPGQTNEKLFF

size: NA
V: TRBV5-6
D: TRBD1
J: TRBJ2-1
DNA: TGTGCCAGCAGCTCCCGGACAGGGGTTAATGAGCAGTTCTTC
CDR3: CASSSRTGVNEQFF

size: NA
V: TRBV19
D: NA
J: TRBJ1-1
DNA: TGTGCCAGTTTAGGACGGAACGGGGTGAACACTGAAGCTTTCTTT
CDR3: CASLGRNGVNTEAFF

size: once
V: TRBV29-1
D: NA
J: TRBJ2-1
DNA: TGCAGCGTTCGAAGGGGTTCCTACAATGAGCAGTTCTTC
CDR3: CSVRRGSYNEQFF